The 5 T cell receptor beta chains below all came from one sample that was sequenced in a study of blood T cells in healthy people across ages. Combining a sample-barcoded 5' primer with a J-beta primer mix, a second PCR ran for roughly 6 to 11 cycles. TCRdb redid the calling of the 5' RACE reads with MiXCR, one entry per CDR3 protein. The sample holds about 930,000 distinct CDR3 sequences; 29% are singletons and the top ten take roughly a tenth. This same sample was also taken into another study, of T cells of mothers and their children.

Sequencing was done on a sample of blood. These receptors were collected from a woman in her forties in good health.

This clonotype has at least ten counts. In DNA form, the CDR3 reads TGTGCCAGCAGTGAAGAAGGGTCTAGCACTGAAGCTTTCTTT. It specifies CASSEEGSSTEAFF. The chain carries TRBV2 and TRBJ1-1; D uncertain. Germline CDR1 SNHLY, CDR2 FYNNEI. Trimming shortened V by 1 base and J by 4 bases, and 10 bases separated the two germline ends. The length of the CDR3 is 14 residues.

This sequence joins TRBV27 and TRBJ1-1; maybe TRBD1 (6 bases). CDR1 is MNHEY, CDR2 SMNVEV, per germline (reference sequence). The CDR3 length is 18 residues. Trimming left V 5 bases short and J 5 bases short, with 27 bases between. This CDR3 is CASSHKPGAGWIITEAFF. CDR3 bases: TGTGCCAGCAGTCATAAACCGGGGGCAGGGTGGATAATAACTGAAGCTTTCTTT.

The chain carries TRBV7-2 and TRBJ1-2; no clear D. V was clipped by 3 bases and J by 6 bases, with 17 bases between them. This CDR3 has 15 residues. CDR1 is SGHTA, CDR2 FQGNSA, per germline. The CDR3 protein is CASSFAGDGEDGYTF. Written as DNA, the CDR3 is TGTGCCAGCAGCTTCGCAGGAGATGGGGAGGATGGCTACACCTTC.

This clonotype was recorded a few times. The chain combines TRBV28 with TRBJ1-1; a possible D gene is TRBD1 (6 bases). Trimming pared 5 bases from V and 1 base from J, leaving 17 bases between. Germline lookup yields CDR1 MDHEN and CDR2 SYDVKM. The CDR3 runs to 16 residues. CDR3 residues: CASSRTGNTPNTEAFF. CDR3 coding DNA: TGTGCCAGCAGTCGAACAGGGAACACTCCGAACACTGAAGCTTTCTTT.

The table lists this clonotype with a few counts. V usage is TRBV15 and J usage is TRBJ2-7, with D tentatively TRBD1 or TRBD2 (6 bases each). The CDR3 totals 16 residues. V was clipped by 5 bases and J by 7 bases, with 24 bases between them. Germline CDR1 LNHNV, CDR2 YYDKDF (reference sequence). The CDR3 coding sequence is TGTGCCACCAGCCAACCTAAGGGGGGACCCCCTGGGGAGCAGTACTTC. It is translated as CATSQPKGGPPGEQYF.